This TCR beta chain derives from a study of blood T cells in healthy people across ages. On the study more broadly: Researchers report that template switching captured about one barcoded beta molecule per two T cells.

CDR3 length equals 16 residues. With 4 bases removed from V and 9 bases from J, the gap between germline ends came to 22 bases. CDR1 is MNHNS and CDR2 is SASEGT in the germline V gene. Broader study findings: Long-lived donors carried more naive CD4+ cells and greater diversity than aged donors.

Turning to this clonotype: Its antigen is not known.

Alongside a J-beta primer mix, a sample-barcoded 5' primer served in a second PCR lasting about 7 to 12 cycles. One entry per CDR3 protein, called by TCRdb with MiXCR from the 5' RACE reads. The data contain almost 800,000 distinct CDR3 sequences, 55% to 70% of them seen just once; the ten biggest clones take up about 20%. The genes are TRBV6-1 and TRBJ2-1; maybe TRBD1 (5 bases). Sequencing input: blood. The TCR sequence derives from a man younger than 45 in good health. In nucleotides, the CDR3 is TGTGCCAGCAGTGCCCGCTCCCCTCCTCGACAGAGTGAGCAGTTCTTC. Its translation: CASSARSPPRQSEQFF.